Listed below are T cell receptor beta chains from one sample, sequenced in a study of beta chain features in type 1 diabetes. Clones were sequenced by immunoSEQ multiplex PCR, and TCRdb holds only the in-frame ones, with some missing. The sample consists of roughly 170,000 clones, roughly an eighth of them appearing once. The sequenced sample was central memory CD4+ T cells from blood. Receptors were obtained from a woman aged 18-30 years in good health. The conserved cysteine and the conserved F or W are not part of the CDR3 here. The size entry is marked missing in some rows and otherwise reads once, few, many or a size class.

J: TRBJ2-3
size: -
V: TRBV9
CDR3: ASSLHPGTDTQY

J: TRBJ2-1
size: -
V: TRBV7-8
CDR3: ASSPLLLPEQF

J: TRBJ1-4
size: few
V: TRBV27
CDR3: ASSLGGPVRQGKLF

J: TRBJ1-1
size: -
V: TRBV2
CDR3: AYGQGMNTEAF

J: TRBJ2-5
size: -
V: TRBV7-9
CDR3: ASSKGNQRETQY

J: TRBJ2-5
size: few
V: TRBV7-9
CDR3: ASSSGQGNQETQY

J: TRBJ2-7
size: -
V: TRBV28
CDR3: ASRTRYEQY

J: TRBJ2-7
size: -
V: TRBV18
CDR3: ASSPQVEQY

J: TRBJ1-5
size: few
V: TRBV28
CDR3: ASTSQTHQPQH

J: TRBJ1-1
size: few
V: TRBV27
CDR3: ASSIGREPFNTEAF

J: TRBJ2-7
size: few
V: TRBV29-1
CDR3: SVEEGRGEQY

J: TRBJ2-2
size: -
V: TRBV27
CDR3: ASSLPGRALNTGELF

J: TRBJ1-2
size: few
V: TRBV5-1
CDR3: ASSLGSDRVYGYT

J: TRBJ2-1
size: -
V: TRBV2
CDR3: AIPTGSYNEQF

J: TRBJ1-4
size: -
V: TRBV4-2
CDR3: ASSHRAGEIEKLF

J: TRBJ1-5
size: -
V: TRBV27
CDR3: ASGFGQGRQPQH

J: TRBJ2-5
size: few
V: TRBV29-1
CDR3: SVELGTRGETQY